This T cell receptor beta chain was documented in a study of graft-versus-host responses after intestinal transplantation. V was pared by 4 bases and J by 4 bases, with 5 bases of the junction left unmatched. Germline V gene sequence: CDR1 PRHDT, CDR2 FYEKMQ (reference sequence). This CDR3 contains 15 residues. Sequencing used immunoSEQ multiplex PCR; TCRdb keeps in-frame clones, though not all of them. The sample holds about 120,000 clones, roughly 96% seen once. Notes on this clone: Antigen: not known.

This TCR was recovered from a human donor who received an intestinal transplant. This chain links TRBV13 with TRBJ2-1, with 9 bases aligning to TRBD2. Sequences were derived from unstimulated CD8+ T cells sorted from spleen or lymph node cells, sampled before intestinal transplant. CDR3 nucleotides: TGTGCCAGCAGCTCACGCGGGAGGGAGTACAATGAGCAGTTCTTC. Translation gives CASSSRGREYNEQFF.